This TCR beta chain came from a study of T cell repertoires in cytomegalovirus infection. Via MiXCR, TCRdb re-called the reads, giving one row per CDR3 protein. The sample lists around 740,000 distinct CDR3 sequences, less than 40% occurring once. This clonotype showed up many times. Germline values: CDR1 SEHNR, CDR2 FQNEAQ (reference sequence). V was shortened by 5 bases and J by 0 bases, with 8 bases between the two germline ends. This CDR3 region has 14 residues. The chain joins TRBV7-9 to TRBJ2-1; D may be TRBD1 (6 bases). Source material: PBMCs. The clonotype originates from a human donor in good health (CMV status not recorded). Some clones in this sample may be carry-over from other donors' samples. The CDR3 nucleotides are TGTGCCAGCAGCCGAGGGGGCTCCTACAATGAGCAGTTCTTC. This encodes CASSRGGSYNEQFF.